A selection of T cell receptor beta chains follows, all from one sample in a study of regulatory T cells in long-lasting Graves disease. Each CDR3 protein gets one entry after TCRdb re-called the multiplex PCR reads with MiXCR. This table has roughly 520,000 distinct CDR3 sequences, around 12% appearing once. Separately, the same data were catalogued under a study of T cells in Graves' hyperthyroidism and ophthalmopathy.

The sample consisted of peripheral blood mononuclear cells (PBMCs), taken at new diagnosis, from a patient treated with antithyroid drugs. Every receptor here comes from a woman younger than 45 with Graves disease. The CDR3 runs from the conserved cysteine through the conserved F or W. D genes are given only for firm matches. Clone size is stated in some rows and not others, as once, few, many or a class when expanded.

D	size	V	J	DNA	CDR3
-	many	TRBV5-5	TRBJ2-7	TGTGCCAGCAGCCAACTACGGGGGACAGCGACCTACGAGCAGTACTTC	CASSQLRGTATYEQYF
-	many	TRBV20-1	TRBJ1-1	TGCAGTGCTAGAGACGAGAAAGGGGTACCTGAAGCTTTCTTT	CSARDEKGVPEAFF
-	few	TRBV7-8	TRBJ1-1	TGTGCCAGCAGCTTAGCAGGGGGGGCTGAAGCTTTCTTT	CASSLAGGAEAFF
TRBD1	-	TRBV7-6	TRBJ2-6	TGTGCCAGCAGCTTTGACAGGGCTGGGGCCAACGTCCTGACTTTC	CASSFDRAGANVLTF
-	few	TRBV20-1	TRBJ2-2	TGCAGTGCTAGAGAGAGGACGACGAACACCGGGGAGCTGTTTTTT	CSARERTTNTGELFF
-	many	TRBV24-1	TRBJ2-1	TGTGCCACCCCTATATTGTTCAGGGGCCGTCCGAAGAGTGAGCAGTTCTTC	CATPILFRGRPKSEQFF
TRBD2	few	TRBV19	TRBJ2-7	TGTGCCAGTAGTACCGCCGGGAGGTCCTACGAGCAGTACTTC	CASSTAGRSYEQYF
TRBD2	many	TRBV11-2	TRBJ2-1	TGTGCCAGCACCTTTGGTAGCGGGAGCGGCTACAATGAGCAGTTCTTC	CASTFGSGSGYNEQFF
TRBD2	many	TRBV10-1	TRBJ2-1	TGCGCCAGCAGTGACGCGACTAGCGGGAGAAGGAATGAGCAGTTCTTC	CASSDATSGRRNEQFF
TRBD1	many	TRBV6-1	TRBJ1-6	TGTGCCAGCAGGAAGAGAGCCACCGGGACAGGGGATAATTCACCCCTCCACTTT	CASRKRATGTGDNSPLHF
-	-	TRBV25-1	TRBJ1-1	TGTGCCAGCAGTCTGCTATACGGCACTGAAGCTTTCTTT	CASSLLYGTEAFF
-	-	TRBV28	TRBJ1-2	TGTGCCAGTTTGTCTACGGGGGGCTCCTATGGCTACACCTTC	CASLSTGGSYGYTF
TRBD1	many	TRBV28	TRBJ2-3	TGTGCCAGCAGTTTAGGTCAGGGGGCCACAGATACGCAGTATTTT	CASSLGQGATDTQYF
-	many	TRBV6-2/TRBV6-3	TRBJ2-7	TGTGCCAGCAGGGCAGGCTCTTGGGGGCAGTACTTC	CASRAGSWGQYF
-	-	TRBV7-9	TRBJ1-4	TGTGCCAGCAGTACAACAGGGACGAAGAATAAAAAACTGTTTTTT	CASSTTGTKNKKLFF
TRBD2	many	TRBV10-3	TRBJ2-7	TGTGCCATCAGTGAGTCGATACTAGCGGGAGCATCCTACGAGCAGTACTTC	CAISESILAGASYEQYF
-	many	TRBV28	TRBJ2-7	TGTGCCAGCGGAATCACCCCTGGGGCCCGGGCAGCCTACGAGCAGTACTTC	CASGITPGARAAYEQYF
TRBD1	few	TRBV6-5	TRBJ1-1	TGTGCCAGCAGTTACCAAGGACAGGGGCAGACTGAAGCTTTCTTT	CASSYQGQGQTEAFF
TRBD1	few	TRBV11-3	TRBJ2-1	TGTGCCAGCAGGCAACACCACCTCGCGGGACAGGAATGCAATGAGCAGTTCTTC	CASRQHHLAGQECNEQFF
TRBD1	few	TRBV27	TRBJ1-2	TGTGCCAGCAGTACCTACAGGGGGGAGTTGGATGGCTACACCTTC	CASSTYRGELDGYTF
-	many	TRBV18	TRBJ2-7	TGTGCCAGCTCACCGCTCAGGGCCCAGGGCTACGAGCAGTACTTC	CASSPLRAQGYEQYF
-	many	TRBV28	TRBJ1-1	TGTGCCAGCAAGCCTTGGAGAGCTGAGAACACTGAAGCTTTCTTT	CASKPWRAENTEAFF
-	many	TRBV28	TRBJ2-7	TGTGCCAGCAACTTCCGGGACACAAGTCACTACGAGCAGTACTTC	CASNFRDTSHYEQYF
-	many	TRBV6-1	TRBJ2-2	TGTGCCAGCAGCCCGGGAAGATTTTCTTCGAACACCGGGGAGCTGTTTTTT	CASSPGRFSSNTGELFF
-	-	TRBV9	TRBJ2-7	TGTGCCAGCAGCGTAGGGTCCTTCTACTACGAGCAGTACTTC	CASSVGSFYYEQYF
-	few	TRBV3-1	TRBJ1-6	TGTGCCAGCAGCCTAAGCCCAGGGCCAAGGGGGGATTCACCCCTCCACTTT	CASSLSPGPRGDSPLHF
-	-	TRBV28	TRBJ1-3	TGTGCCAGCAGTTTATCCCTAAGCGGGACTCCAAACCCGGGGATATATTTT	CASSLSLSGTPNPGIYF
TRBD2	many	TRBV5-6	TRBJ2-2	TGTGCCAGCAGCTTGAGCGGGACCACACGGGAGCTGTTTTTT	CASSLSGTTRELFF
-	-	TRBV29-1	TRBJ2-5	TGCAGCGCCGAAGTAGCGGCAATGCTAGGGGAGACCCAGTACTTC	CSAEVAAMLGETQYF
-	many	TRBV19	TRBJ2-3	TGTGCCAGTACCCAAGACGGCGACCCCTACCGTGTGTCAGATACGCAGTATTTT	CASTQDGDPYRVSDTQYF
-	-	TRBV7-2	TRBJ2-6	TGTGCCAGCAGCTTAGCATCGACAGGATTCTCTGGGGCCAACGTCCTGACTTTC	CASSLASTGFSGANVLTF
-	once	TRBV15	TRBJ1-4	TGTGCCACCAGCAGGGATCCCCTCACAGGGAGGTCTGAAAAACTGTTTTTT	CATSRDPLTGRSEKLFF
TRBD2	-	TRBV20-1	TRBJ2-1	TGCAGTGCTACACAGACTAGCGGGAGCTCCTACAATGAGCAGTTCTTC	CSATQTSGSSYNEQFF
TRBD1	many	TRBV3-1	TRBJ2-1	TGTGCCAGCAGCCAAGTTAAAGGACAGGGATCGGATGAGCAGTTCTTC	CASSQVKGQGSDEQFF
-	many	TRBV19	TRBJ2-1	TGTGCCAGTAGTATGGGTCCGAGGAGCTCCTACAATGAGCAGTTCTTC	CASSMGPRSSYNEQFF
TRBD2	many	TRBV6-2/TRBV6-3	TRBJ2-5	TGTGCCAGCAGCAGGTGGCGGGAGGTGTCAGAGACCCAGTACTTC	CASSRWREVSETQYF
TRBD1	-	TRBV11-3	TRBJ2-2	TGTGCCAGCACATTACAGGGGGCGCTGACCACCGGGGAGCTGTTTTTT	CASTLQGALTTGELFF
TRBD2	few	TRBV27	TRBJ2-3	TGTGCCAGCGGTTTACACCCTAGCGGAAACACAGATACGCAGTATTTT	CASGLHPSGNTDTQYF
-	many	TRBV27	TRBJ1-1	TGTGCCAGCACCGGACACGGAAGGAACACTGAAGCTTTCTTT	CASTGHGRNTEAFF
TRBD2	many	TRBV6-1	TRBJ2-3	TGTGCCAGCAGTGAACTAGCGGGAGGTCCAGATACGCAGTATTTT	CASSELAGGPDTQYF
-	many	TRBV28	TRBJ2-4	TGTGCCAGCAGTTTAAGGGAGAGGGCAAAAAACATTCAGTACTTC	CASSLRERAKNIQYF
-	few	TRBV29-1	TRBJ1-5	TGCAGCGTTGGGGCAGGGCGTCAGCCCCAGCATTTT	CSVGAGRQPQHF
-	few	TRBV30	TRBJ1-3	TGTGCCTGGAGAGCCAACATGGGGAACACCATATATTTT	CAWRANMGNTIYF
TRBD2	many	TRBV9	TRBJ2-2	TGTGCCAGCAGCGCCGTCGGGGCGGGAGTGTACACCGGGGAGCTGTTTTTT	CASSAVGAGVYTGELFF